The 23 T cell receptor beta chains in this list originate from one sample, sequenced in a study of human T cells and chemical hapten exposure. The time point was: patch test 2, 6 weeks after DPC sensitization. Indicated treatment: therapeutic diphenylcyclopropenone sensitization with weekly scalp DPC. MiXCR was run by TCRdb on the RACE reads, yielding one entry per CDR3 protein. The profile shows approximately 350,000 distinct CDR3 sequences, about 6% of them singletons. This sample comprised whole blood, obtained in connection with sensitization to the hapten diphenylcyclopropenone (DPC). The source is a woman between 18 and 29 years old with alopecia areata. Some clones in this sample may be carry-over from other donors' samples.

This clonotype was seen more than once but under ten times. The chain employs TRBV4-3 and TRBJ2-1; D is perhaps TRBD1 or TRBD2 (5 bases each). CDR1 LGHNA and CDR2 YSLEER come from the germline V gene. There are 16 residues in the CDR3. The V gene lost 0 bases and the J gene lost 2 bases, with 11 bases spanning the gap. DNA for the CDR3: TGCGCCAGCAGCCAAGATTTCCAGGGACCCTACAATGAGCAGTTCTTC. Its protein is CASSQDFQGPYNEQFF.

This clonotype appeared a few times. The chain couples TRBV20-1 to TRBJ1-1; 7 nucleotides line up with TRBD1. The V segment lost 4 bases and the J segment 4 bases; nucleotides outside the gene matches: 9. This CDR3 comprises 14 residues. Germline loops: CDR1 DFQATT, CDR2 SNEGSKA (reference sequence). The CDR3 sequence: CSAKVDDRATEAFF. In DNA form, the CDR3 reads TGCAGTGCTAAGGTGGACGACAGGGCCACTGAAGCTTTCTTT.

This clonotype was seen a few times. This rearrangement joins TRBV20-1 to TRBJ2-2; 7 nucleotides agree with TRBD2. The germline V gene has CDR1 DFQATT and CDR2 SNEGSKA (reference sequence). There are 16 residues in the CDR3. Trimming cost V 4 bases and J 5 bases; bases outside gene matches: 13. In nucleotides, the CDR3 is TGCAGTGCTACTGCTTCGACTAGCCCTAGGACCGGGGAGCTGTTTTTT. It is translated as CSATASTSPRTGELFF.

This clonotype was recorded many times. The V and J genes are TRBV6-6 and TRBJ2-3; 8 bases agree with TRBD1. With V trimmed by 3 bases and J by 1 base, 6 bases remained unmatched. CDR3 size: 16 residues. The germline CDR1 and CDR2 sequences are MNHNY and SVGAGI (reference sequence). CDR3 coding DNA: TGTGCCAGCAGTTATGGAGAGGGACAGGGCACAGATACGCAGTATTTT. It codes for CASSYGEGQGTDTQYF.

This chain connects TRBV28 to TRBJ1-1; 10 bases fit TRBD1. This CDR3 comprises 16 residues. Germline CDR1 MDHEN, CDR2 SYDVKM. Trimming cost V 5 bases and J 0 bases; bases outside gene matches: 6. The CDR3 coding sequence is TGTGCCAGCAGTCTAATGACAGGGGGCCTGAACACTGAAGCTTTCTTT. It specifies CASSLMTGGLNTEAFF.

This chain connects TRBV3-1 to TRBJ1-1; D not resolved. Germline lookup yields CDR1 LGHDT and CDR2 YNNKEL (reference sequence). The length of the CDR3 is 13 residues. The germline V and J ends were trimmed by 5 bases and 3 bases, with 10 bases remaining between them. CDR3 bases: TGTGCCAGCAGCGACGCGGGATACACTGAAGCTTTCTTT. This encodes CASSDAGYTEAFF.

There are a few counts of this clonotype. The chain couples TRBV18 to TRBJ2-3; possible D gene TRBD2, 5 bases. The CDR3 totals 11 residues. Trimming took off 4 bases at V and 13 bases at J, with 12 bases between the two ends. The V gene's germline CDR1 is KGHSH and CDR2 LQKENI. This chain's CDR3 is CASSRERAEYF. For the CDR3, the DNA is TGTGCCAGCTCACGGGAGAGAGCTGAGTATTTT. The full variable domain, in which reference TRBV18 and TRBJ2-3 provide the parts outside the CDR3, is NAGVMQNPRHLVRRRGQEARLRCSPMKGHSHVYWYRQLPEEGLKFMVYLQKENIIDESGMPKERFSAEFPKEGPSILRIQQVVRGDSAAYFCASSRERAEYFGPGTRLTVL.

V and J are TRBV7-2 and TRBJ2-1, with D hard to call. The CDR3 is 15 residues long. In germline, CDR1 is SGHTA, CDR2 FQGNSA. V was clipped by 6 bases and J by 7 bases, with 19 bases between them. The CDR3 nucleotides are TGTGCCAGCAGTCCCACGGTCGACAAAGGGAATGAGCAGTTCTTC. Amino acid sequence: CASSPTVDKGNEQFF.

The V call is TRBV6-5, the J call TRBJ2-5; 8 nucleotides agree with TRBD2. V lost 4 bases, J lost 3 bases, and 10 bases stayed unmatched. This CDR3 spans 16 amino acids. Germline CDR1 reads MNHEY; CDR2 reads SVGAGI. CDR3 protein: CASSFRGGPLKETQYF. The CDR3 coding sequence is TGTGCCAGCAGTTTCCGGGGGGGCCCTTTAAAAGAGACCCAGTACTTC.

The chain has TRBV6-2 or TRBV6-3 and TRBJ2-1; D remains unclear. Germline V gene sequence: CDR1 MNHEY, CDR2 SVGEGT. Deletions cut 2 bases from V and 14 bases from J, with 28 bases between. The length of the CDR3 is 17 residues. Written as DNA, the CDR3 is TGTGCCAGCAGTTACGACATCTGGTCTACCAAGGTGATACGGGAGTTCTTC. Amino acids: CASSYDIWSTKVIREFF.

This clonotype has just a few counts. This chain joins TRBV7-2 and TRBJ2-6; D is undetermined. The V gene lost 8 bases and the J gene lost 1 base, with 6 bases spanning the gap. The CDR3 consists of 13 residues. Per the germline V gene, CDR1 is SGHTA and CDR2 is FQGNSA. The CDR3 is CASDGSGANVLTF. The CDR3, as DNA: TGTGCCAGCGACGGATCTGGGGCCAACGTCCTGACTTTC.

This clonotype has only a few counts. The rearrangement joins TRBV6-5 to TRBJ1-5; TRBD1 matches 8 bases. The length of the CDR3 is 15 residues. Germline V gene lookup returns CDR1 MNHEY and CDR2 SVGAGI. Trimming took 5 bases from V and 3 from J; bases not matched to a gene: 6. The CDR3 sequence: CASSRDRNLNQPQHF. The DNA for the CDR3 is TGTGCCAGCAGTAGGGACAGGAACCTCAATCAGCCCCAGCATTTT.

This clonotype was recorded many times. An end of the junction differs from the germline gene, which may be a read error. The V call is TRBV6-1, the J call TRBJ1-3; D unresolved. Germline values: CDR1 MNHNS, CDR2 SASEGT. The CDR3 consists of 11 residues. The CDR3 loop is CASSEGAVVNF. CDR3 DNA: TGTGCCAGCAGTGAAGGGGCAGTCGTAAATTTT.

This clonotype appeared many times. J is TRBJ2-2 and V is TRBV29-1, with D perhaps being TRBD1 or TRBD2 (5 bases each). Germline lookup yields CDR1 SQVTM and CDR2 ANQGSEA. This CDR3 spans 14 amino acids. Trimming removed 1 base from V and 1 base from J, with 7 bases in between. CDR3 DNA: TGCAGCGTTGAAGGGGACCTGAACACCGGGGAGCTGTTTTTT. Protein product: CSVEGDLNTGELFF.

There are a few counts of this clonotype. This chain uses TRBV9 with TRBJ1-4; the match to TRBD1 covers 9 bases. The germline CDR1 and CDR2 sequences are SGDLS and YYNGEE. Unmatched junction bases numbered 13, after V lost 4 bases and J lost 9 bases. CDR3 size: 16 residues. CDR3 in amino acids: CASSREPGTGWKKLFF. DNA for the CDR3: TGTGCCAGCAGCAGAGAACCCGGGACAGGGTGGAAAAAACTGTTTTTT.

This clonotype was counted at least ten times. The gene calls are TRBV6-2 or TRBV6-3 and TRBJ2-1, with D possibly being TRBD2 (5 bases). CDR3 length equals 13 residues. The V gene's germline CDR1 is MNHEY and CDR2 SVGEGT. Trimming shortened V by 2 bases and J by 8 bases, and 10 bases separated the two germline ends. The CDR3 bases are TGTGCCAGCAGTTACAGGGTGAGGGATGAGCAGTTCTTC. Its protein product is CASSYRVRDEQFF.

This clonotype occurred many times. This CDR3 is CASTPDRGAWQPQHF. The CDR3 DNA is TGTGCCAGCACCCCAGACAGGGGGGCTTGGCAGCCCCAGCATTTT. The V gene is TRBV6-1, the J gene TRBJ1-5, with TRBD1 identical over 9 bases. Losses at the gene ends were 7 bases for V and 7 bases for J; bases not matched to a gene: 11. Germline V CDR1 and CDR2: MNHNS, SASEGT. The CDR3 sequence is 15 residues long.

This clonotype has at least ten counts. The chain links TRBV20-1 to TRBJ1-5; 7 nucleotides align to TRBD1. Trimming cost V 1 base and J 0 bases; bases outside gene matches: 6. Germline CDR1 is DFQATT and CDR2 is SNEGSKA (reference sequence). The CDR3 sequence is 16 residues long. As DNA, the CDR3 is TGCAGTGCTAGAGTTCAGGGGGAGAATAGCAATCAGCCCCAGCATTTT. Encoded protein: CSARVQGENSNQPQHF.

This clonotype showed up many times. The rearrangement links TRBV6-2 or TRBV6-3 to TRBJ1-2; 9 bases are a match to TRBD1. V shed 1 base and J 4 bases; nucleotides not matched to a gene: 13. CDR3 length: 18 residues. Germline values: CDR1 MNHEY, CDR2 SVGEGT. The DNA of the CDR3 is TGTGCCAGCAGTTACTACTCGGGACAGGGAAAGGTTTTCTATGGCTACACCTTC. Encoded protein: CASSYYSGQGKVFYGYTF.

This clonotype was detected ten times or more. This chain joins TRBV7-2 and TRBJ2-3; TRBD2 might be the D (6 bases). The germline CDR1 and CDR2 sequences are SGHTA and FQGNSA. The CDR3 spans 12 residues. V gave up 8 bases and J gave up 1 base, with 7 bases separating them. The CDR3 sequence: CASSGGTDTQYF. DNA of the CDR3: TGTGCCAGCTCGGGGGGCACAGATACGCAGTATTTT.

In its sample, this clonotype was seen a few times. The chain couples TRBV7-8 to TRBJ1-2; 7 bases are shared with TRBD1. Germline values: CDR1 SGHVS, CDR2 FQNEAQ. The CDR3 loop spans 18 amino acids. The ends lost 4 bases at V and 4 bases at J; junction bases unmatched: 18. The CDR3 DNA is TGTGCCAGCAGCTATTCGTCGGGACAGATCACAGGGATCTATGGCTACACCTTC. This codes for CASSYSSGQITGIYGYTF.

In its sample, this clonotype was seen many times. J is TRBJ1-3 and V is TRBV29-1; 8 nucleotides match TRBD1. Germline values: CDR1 SQVTM, CDR2 ANQGSEA. The length of the CDR3 is 14 residues. The ends lost 1 base at V and 9 bases at J; junction bases unmatched: 8. In nucleotides, the CDR3 is TGCAGCGTTGAAGCCGGACAGGGAGAGGTCACCATATATTTT. Protein sequence: CSVEAGQGEVTIYF.

To note about this clonotype: This sequence may be a read error, since a much larger clone differs from it by one base. The chain employs TRBV5-1 and TRBJ2-1; 8 positions match TRBD2. Germline loops: CDR1 SGHRS, CDR2 YFSETQ. Germline trimming cut 4 bases from V and 4 bases from J; bases unmatched to any gene: 1. There are 13 residues in the CDR3. The CDR3 is CASSASGYNEQFF. In DNA form, the CDR3 reads TGCGCCAGCAGCGCTAGCGGGTACAATGAGCAGTTCTTC.